This T cell receptor beta chain stems from a study of cytomegalovirus exposure and HLA in healthy donors. This clone was seen once. The PCR had 60 Vbeta and 13 Jbeta primers. The protocol was immunoSEQ multiplex PCR, while the TCRdb copy is restricted to in-frame clones and leaves out a portion. The sample yields approximately 77,000 clones, about 70% seen once. The TCR comes from a male donor in good health and CMV-seropositive. Sequencing was performed on PBMCs.

The CDR3 is CASSTQTNTNNSPLHF. The CDR3 nucleotides read TGTGCCAGTAGTACTCAAACGAACACGAATAATTCACCCCTCCACTTT. This chain connects TRBV19 to TRBJ1-6, with D unclear. The V end lost 4 bases, the J end lost 5 bases, and 15 bases lay between the germline ends. This CDR3 comprises 16 residues. Germline V gene sequence: CDR1 LNHDA, CDR2 SQIVND (reference sequence).